This entry lists 24 T cell receptor beta chains sequenced from one sample in a study of cytomegalovirus exposure and HLA in healthy donors. Vbeta (60) and Jbeta (13) primers were used in the PCR. Only in-frame clones appear in the TCRdb table, and some are missing; sequencing was by immunoSEQ multiplex PCR. The table records about 190,000 clones, approximately 85% of them present only once. Sequences were obtained from PBMCs. These receptors were collected from a man aged 18 to 29 in good health and CMV-seronegative.

The V call is TRBV6-1, the J call TRBJ2-4; D possibly corresponds to TRBD1 (6 bases). The CDR3 has 15 amino acids. Germline assignment: CDR1 MNHNS and CDR2 SASEGT. The V gene lost 4 bases and the J gene lost 0 bases, with 10 bases spanning the gap. The CDR3 loop reads CASSVGDIAKNIQYF. CDR3 coding DNA: TGTGCCAGCAGTGTCGGGGACATAGCCAAAAACATTCAGTACTTC.

The rearrangement joins TRBV11-2 to TRBJ2-5; D is undetermined. CDR3 length: 18 amino acids. With 2 bases removed from V and 2 bases from J, the gap between germline ends came to 21 bases. The germline gives CDR1 SGHAT, CDR2 FQNNGV. The CDR3 is CASSLSIPRPLTQETQYF. CDR3 coding DNA: TGTGCCAGCAGCTTAAGTATACCTCGGCCACTAACTCAAGAGACCCAGTACTTC.

V gene TRBV15 combines with J gene TRBJ1-1; TRBD1 aligns across 8 bases. Unmatched junction bases numbered 3, after V lost 8 bases and J lost 1 base. The CDR3 loop spans 13 amino acids. Germline-derived CDR1 and CDR2 are LNHNV and YYDKDF (reference sequence). CDR3 region: CATRGQANTEAFF. In DNA, the CDR3 is TGTGCCACCCGGGGACAGGCGAACACTGAAGCTTTCTTT.

The chain carries TRBV10-3 and TRBJ1-5, with 8 bases matching TRBD1. The germline V gene encodes CDR1 ENHRY and CDR2 SYGVKD. The CDR3 is made up of 13 amino acids. With 7 bases clipped from V and 4 bases from J, the junction kept 3 bases outside the gene matches. The CDR3 region is CAIKGQGNQPQHF. The CDR3 DNA sequence: TGTGCCATCAAAGGACAGGGTAATCAGCCCCAGCATTTT.

The chain recombines TRBV28 with TRBJ1-4; the D gene is possibly TRBD1 (6 bases). Germline V lookup: CDR1 MDHEN, CDR2 SYDVKM. V was clipped by 5 bases and J by 7 bases, with 11 bases between them. The CDR3 has 13 amino acids. CDR3 coding DNA: TGTGCCAGCAGTCCAGGGGTCTTTGAAAAACTGTTTTTT. This sequence encodes CASSPGVFEKLFF.

The J gene is TRBJ1-5, the V gene TRBV5-5; 7 bases match TRBD1. This CDR3 is built from 16 residues. The germline gives CDR1 SGHKS, CDR2 YYEKEE (reference sequence). V lost 0 bases, J lost 0 bases, and 3 bases stayed unmatched. CDR3 sequence reads: CASSLARTGSNQPQHF. The CDR3, as DNA: TGTGCCAGCAGCTTGGCCCGGACAGGTAGCAATCAGCCCCAGCATTTT.

This chain connects TRBV6-5 to TRBJ2-7; possibly TRBD1 for D (6 bases). Germline CDR1 MNHEY, CDR2 SVGAGI. The germline V and J ends were trimmed by 5 bases and 5 bases, with 19 bases remaining between them. The CDR3 has 15 residues. Written as DNA, the CDR3 is TGTGCCAGCAGTCACCCACCGGGACATTTACACGAGCAGTACTTC. Residues: CASSHPPGHLHEQYF.

The chain links TRBV5-8 to TRBJ2-7; TRBD1 matches at 11 bases. V lost 4 bases and J lost 1; bases outside the gene matches: 7. This CDR3 has 16 residues. Germline CDR1 is SGHTS and CDR2 is YDEGEE. The CDR3: CASSRRTGGFSYEQYF. For the CDR3, the DNA is TGTGCCAGCAGCCGAAGGACAGGGGGCTTTTCCTACGAGCAGTACTTC.

CDR3 amino acids: CASSLVKGQGTDTQYF. In nucleotides, the CDR3 is TGTGCCAGCAGCTTGGTTAAGGGGCAGGGGACAGATACGCAGTATTTT. The chain is built from TRBV5-4 and TRBJ2-3; tentatively, D is TRBD1 (6 bases). The ends were cut back, 0 bases at V and 3 bases at J, with 14 bases in the middle. The germline CDR1 and CDR2 sequences are SGHNT and YYREEE (reference sequence). The CDR3 extends over 16 amino acids.

The rearrangement links TRBV9 to TRBJ2-1; unclear D gene. Germline V CDR1 and CDR2: SGDLS, YYNGEE. The V and J ends lost 0 bases and 5 bases respectively, with 15 bases between them. The CDR3 consists of 16 residues. CDR3 coding DNA: TGTGCCAGCAGCGTAGTCGACCATGGGCTAAACAATGAGCAGTTCTTC. Encoded protein: CASSVVDHGLNNEQFF.

This chain links TRBV29-1 with TRBJ2-7, with TRBD2 as a possible D gene (5 bases). The CDR3 sequence is 14 residues long. CDR1 SQVTM and CDR2 ANQGSEA come from the germline V gene. Trimming stripped 5 bases from V and 7 bases from J, with 21 bases between. The CDR3 DNA follows: TGCAGCGTTAGGACTGCAACAGCGTCTTGGGAGCAGTACTTC. This gives the protein CSVRTATASWEQYF.

About this clone: This specimen includes other DNA sequences encoding the same CDR3. V is TRBV7-2 and J is TRBJ1-3; D remains unclear. This CDR3 comprises 17 residues. V lost 1 base, J lost 1 base, and 14 bases lay in between. The V gene's germline CDR1 is SGHTA and CDR2 FQGNSA. The CDR3 DNA is TGTGCCAGCAGCTTAGTAGCGGGGATGAGGTCTGGAAACACCATATATTTT. Encoded protein: CASSLVAGMRSGNTIYF.

This rearrangement joins TRBV27 to TRBJ2-3; unclear D gene. This CDR3 is 18 amino acids long. Germline CDR1 reads MNHEY; CDR2 reads SMNVEV (reference sequence). Trimming left V 0 bases short and J 0 bases short, with 16 bases between. CDR3 nucleotides: TGTGCCAGCAGTTTATCGTACCCCGGGTTTCCTAGCACAGATACGCAGTATTTT. This codes for CASSLSYPGFPSTDTQYF.

The chain uses TRBV28 and TRBJ1-2; 11 bases agree with TRBD1. The CDR3 spans 15 residues. V shed 4 bases and J 2 bases; nucleotides not matched to a gene: 3. CDR1 and CDR2 from the germline V gene are MDHEN and SYDVKM. In DNA form, the CDR3 reads TGTGCCAGCAGTTCGTGGACAGGGGGCAACTATGGCTACACCTTC. Its protein is CASSSWTGGNYGYTF.

The chain employs TRBV19 and TRBJ2-3, with TRBD2 matching over 8 bases. The germline CDR1 and CDR2 sequences are LNHDA and SQIVND (reference sequence). With V trimmed by 7 bases and J by 5 bases, 11 bases remained unmatched. The CDR3 loop spans 15 amino acids. CDR3 residues: CASTSRGGAGDTQYF. The CDR3 DNA reads TGTGCCAGTACCTCCCGGGGGGGGGCGGGAGATACGCAGTATTTT.

The chain is built from TRBV28 and TRBJ1-2; D is uncertain. The CDR3 is 14 residues long. The germline V gene encodes CDR1 MDHEN and CDR2 SYDVKM. V dropped 3 bases and J dropped 8 bases, with 16 bases sitting between them. The CDR3 loop is CASSFDTLYWGYTF. The DNA of the CDR3 is TGTGCCAGCAGTTTTGACACCCTATACTGGGGCTACACCTTC.

This clone was recorded only once. The rearrangement links TRBV28 to TRBJ2-5; 8 bases map to TRBD1. The CDR3 is 16 residues long. The germline CDR1 and CDR2 sequences are MDHEN and SYDVKM. J was trimmed by 0 bases and V by 5 bases; bases with no gene match: 8. The CDR3 sequence is CASSLYRGNDQETQYF. CDR3 bases: TGTGCCAGCAGTCTGTACAGGGGGAATGACCAAGAGACCCAGTACTTC.

V and J are TRBV6-6 and TRBJ1-1; D not resolved. Trimming took 6 bases from V and 7 from J, leaving 21 bases between them. Germline assignment: CDR1 MNHNY and CDR2 SVGAGI (reference sequence). The CDR3 is 15 amino acids. The CDR3 DNA follows: TGTGCCAGCAGACGGGGAATGTGGGCGCAGTATGAAGCTTTCTTT. Translation gives CASRRGMWAQYEAFF.

The genes are TRBV7-9 and TRBJ1-1; 8 positions match TRBD1. J was trimmed by 2 bases and V by 3 bases; bases with no gene match: 8. CDR3 size: 16 residues. Germline V gene data show CDR1 as SEHNR and CDR2 as FQNEAQ (reference sequence). In DNA form, the CDR3 reads TGTGCCAGCAGCTTCTCCAGGGGGCGAGGTAACACTGAAGCTTTCTTT. It specifies CASSFSRGRGNTEAFF.

V usage is TRBV5-1 and J usage is TRBJ2-5; TRBD2 matches at 7 bases. CDR3 length: 14 residues. Trimming removed 7 bases from V and 2 bases from J; junction bases left unmatched: 8. The germline V gene encodes CDR1 SGHRS and CDR2 YFSETQ. The CDR3 nucleotides are TGCGCCAGCCGGCTCGGGGAGGGACAAGAGACCCAGTACTTC. It encodes CASRLGEGQETQYF.

This chain uses TRBV7-2 with TRBJ2-7; D not resolved. This CDR3 contains 12 residues. Per germline, CDR1 SGHTA and CDR2 FQGNSA. V lost 5 bases, J lost 3 bases, and 8 bases lay in between. The CDR3 DNA follows: TGTGCCAGCAGCCCCACTGTCTACGAGCAGTACTTC. It translates to CASSPTVYEQYF.

The chain uses TRBV4-1 and TRBJ1-1; D is ambiguous. V lost 7 bases to trimming and J lost 11 bases, with 23 bases between them. This CDR3 is built from 14 residues. Germline CDR1 reads MGHRA; CDR2 reads YSYEKL. DNA for the CDR3: TGCGCCAGCATCGGAGGAAGGAGCTGGTCCAGGGCTTTCTTT. It encodes CASIGGRSWSRAFF.

This chain joins TRBV28 and TRBJ2-5; D is perhaps TRBD1 (8 bases). Germline V gene data show CDR1 as MDHEN and CDR2 as SYDVKM. The CDR3 consists of 15 residues. The germline V and J ends were trimmed by 3 bases and 4 bases, with 15 bases remaining between them. CDR3 protein: CASSFSQGGGETQYF. The CDR3 nucleotides read TGTGCCAGCAGTTTCTCACAGGGGGGGGGAGAGACCCAGTACTTC.

The J gene is TRBJ2-1, the V gene TRBV4-2, with 10 bases lining up with TRBD1. Losses at the gene ends were 5 bases for V and 2 bases for J; bases not matched to a gene: 9. Germline values: CDR1 LGHNA, CDR2 YNFKEQ. The CDR3 contains 17 residues. CDR3 amino acids: CASSLYGTGVTYNEQFF. The DNA of the CDR3 is TGTGCCAGCAGCTTGTATGGGACAGGGGTAACCTACAATGAGCAGTTCTTC.